This entry lists 27 T cell receptor beta chains sequenced from one sample in a study of T and B cells in COVID-19 patients. BIOMED2 TRB-A/B primer pools were used in multiplex TRB PCR. TCRdb passed the multiplex PCR reads through MiXCR, listing each CDR3 protein once. Of around 9,000 distinct CDR3 sequences listed, around 29% were seen once; the top ten hold about 20%. Each TRB amplification used roughly 250-550 ng of genomic DNA from blood. The sample comprised blood. Every receptor here comes from a human donor who had recovered from COVID-19.

With respect to this clonotype: The missing conserved phenylalanine or tryptophan at the end of this CDR3 makes a read error likely. It is unclear where the CDR3 begins or ends on the DNA, so no DNA is shown, and the CDR3 is as TCRdb lists it. The CDR3 sequence is CASSPQGLAG. The chain carries TRBV19 and TRBJ2-1; TRBD2 is the table's D call and was not checked against the DNA. The CDR3 is 10 amino acids in total, end residues counted. Germline loops: CDR1 LNHDA, CDR2 SQIVND (reference sequence).

This clonotype appeared once. The rearrangement joins TRBV19 to TRBJ1-3, with D possibly being TRBD1 (5 bases). Trimming took 11 bases from V and 5 from J, leaving 13 bases between them. This CDR3 region has 12 residues. The V gene's germline CDR1 is LNHDA and CDR2 SQIVND (reference sequence). The CDR3, as DNA: TGTGCCGGGGCTAGGACGCGAAACACCATATATTTT. It codes for CAGARTRNTIYF.

The rearrangement links TRBV20-1 to TRBJ1-1, with D tentatively TRBD1 (6 bases). This CDR3 is built from 14 residues. V lost 1 base to trimming and J lost 7 bases, with 16 bases between them. Germline V gives CDR1 DFQATT, CDR2 SNEGSKA (reference sequence). This chain's CDR3 is CSARGVGRGIEAFF. In DNA, the CDR3 is TGCAGTGCTAGAGGGGTGGGCAGGGGCATTGAAGCTTTCTTT.

This clonotype was seen only a few times. The rearrangement joins TRBV6-5 to TRBJ1-1; TRBD1 is a possible D gene (6 bases). Germline V gene sequence: CDR1 MNHEY, CDR2 SVGAGI. CDR3 length: 15 amino acids. The V and J ends lost 5 bases and 5 bases respectively, with 18 bases between them. The CDR3: CASSRPGVVGTEAFF. DNA for the CDR3: TGTGCCAGCAGTAGACCAGGGGTCGTGGGGACTGAAGCTTTCTTT.

In this sample, this clonotype is medium-sized. The chain employs TRBV6-5 and TRBJ2-7; TRBD1 is a possible D gene (6 bases). Germline CDR1 and CDR2: MNHEY and SVGAGI. V gave up 5 bases and J gave up 6 bases, with 23 bases separating them. CDR3 length: 16 residues. The CDR3 nucleotides are TGTGCCAGCAGTCGAACAGGGAATGTGGTCCGAGGCGAGCAGTACTTC. It codes for CASSRTGNVVRGEQYF.

The chain combines TRBV6-2 or TRBV6-3 with TRBJ1-2; D may be TRBD1 (6 bases). V shed 5 bases and J shed 7 bases, with 17 bases lying between them. The CDR3 contains 14 residues. Per germline, CDR1 MNHEY and CDR2 SVGEGT. The CDR3 loop reads CASSIRGSLRGYTF. CDR3 nucleotides: TGTGCCAGCAGTATCAGGGGTAGTCTTCGTGGCTACACCTTC.

This clonotype was found once. The genes are TRBV7-6 and TRBJ2-5; unclear D gene. There are 13 residues in the CDR3. The V gene lost 3 bases and the J gene lost 1 base, with 6 bases spanning the gap. CDR1 is SGHVS and CDR2 is FNYEAQ in the germline V gene. CDR3 DNA: TGTGCCAGCAGCTTTACAACCCAAGAGACCCAGTACTTC. Protein product: CASSFTTQETQYF.

This chain joins TRBV7-9 and TRBJ2-6, with D unresolved. The CDR3 length is 15 residues. Looked up from germline, CDR1 is SEHNR and CDR2 is FQNEAQ (reference sequence). Trimming took 5 bases from V and 4 from J, leaving 12 bases between them. CDR3 in DNA: TGTGCCAGCAGCCCGCAGAGGCCCGGGGCCAACGTCCTGACTTTC. It translates to CASSPQRPGANVLTF.

This rearrangement joins TRBV5-1 to TRBJ2-1; TRBD1 might be the D (6 bases). The CDR3 length is 15 residues. The germline V gene encodes CDR1 SGHRS and CDR2 YFSETQ. The V and J ends lost 0 bases and 4 bases respectively, with 11 bases between them. CDR3 loop: CASSLAGTLYNEQFF. The DNA for the CDR3 is TGCGCCAGCAGCTTGGCCGGGACATTATACAATGAGCAGTTCTTC.

The rearrangement uses TRBV27 and TRBJ1-1; TRBD1 matches at 9 bases. CDR3 length: 16 amino acids. J gave up 4 bases and V 8 bases, and 14 bases lay outside the gene matches. CDR1 and CDR2 (germline): MNHEY, SMNVEV (reference sequence). In DNA, the CDR3 is TGTGCCAGCGTATCTAGGACAGGGGTTTCTTTCACTGAAGCTTTCTTT. It specifies CASVSRTGVSFTEAFF.

This clonotype was observed a few times. The chain has TRBV18 and TRBJ2-6; TRBD1 aligns across 12 bases. Trimming cost V 3 bases and J 3 bases; bases outside gene matches: 6. The CDR3 has 18 amino acids. Looked up from germline, CDR1 is KGHSH and CDR2 is LQKENI. The CDR3 DNA sequence: TGTGCCAGCTCACCCCTCGGGACAGGGGGCCGTGGGGCCAACGTCCTGACTTTC. Residues: CASSPLGTGGRGANVLTF.

The rearrangement uses TRBV6-5 and TRBJ1-5; D uncertain. This CDR3 spans 15 amino acids. Trimming removed 0 bases at V and 8 bases at J, with 14 bases between. Per germline, CDR1 MNHEY and CDR2 SVGAGI. CDR3 loop: CASSYSGITQEPQHF. The CDR3 region has the DNA TGTGCCAGCAGTTACTCGGGCATTACCCAGGAGCCCCAGCATTTT.

This clonotype came up a few times. The V call is TRBV5-4, the J call TRBJ2-7; TRBD2 might be the D (6 bases). The CDR3 consists of 15 residues. From germline, CDR1 is SGHNT and CDR2 YYREEE (reference sequence). V dropped 0 bases and J dropped 7 bases, with 17 bases sitting between them. The CDR3, as DNA: TGTGCCAGCAGCTTGGTGCGGGGTCCAAGCGGGGAGCAGTACTTC. The encoded protein is CASSLVRGPSGEQYF.

About this clonotype: One end of the junction varies from germline; a read error may be responsible. The rearrangement links TRBV4-2 to TRBJ2-7; D not resolved. The CDR3 has 14 residues. Germline assignment: CDR1 LGHNA and CDR2 YNFKEQ. The CDR3 DNA reads as TGCGCCAGCAGCCATAGAGACCGTTCCTACGAGCAGTACTTC. It codes for CASSHRDRSYEQYF.

Judged by abundance, this clonotype is medium-sized. The genes are TRBV13 and TRBJ2-5; perhaps TRBD2 as D (5 bases). With 1 base removed from V and 3 bases from J, the gap between germline ends came to 9 bases. Germline loops: CDR1 PRHDT, CDR2 FYEKMQ (reference sequence). The CDR3 extends over 14 amino acids. The CDR3 DNA sequence: TGTGCCAGCAGCTTAGCGAGGGTTGAAGAGACCCAGTACTTC. It yields the protein CASSLARVEETQYF. Full variable domain (remainder filled in from reference TRBV13 and TRBJ2-5): AAGVIQSPRHLIKEKRETATLKCYPIPRHDTVYWYQQGPGQDPQFLISFYEKMQSDKGSIPDRFSAQQFSDYHSELNMSSLELGDSALYFCASSLARVEETQYFGPGTRLLVL.

In its sample, this clonotype was seen a few times. The CDR3 loop is CASSLERSTDTQYF. For the CDR3, the DNA is TGTGCCAGCAGTCTAGAGCGGAGCACAGATACGCAGTATTTT. The chain combines TRBV27 with TRBJ2-3; D possibly corresponds to TRBD2 (5 bases). This CDR3 region has 14 residues. V was clipped by 5 bases and J by 0 bases, with 9 bases between them. Germline loops: CDR1 MNHEY, CDR2 SMNVEV (reference sequence).

This clonotype is medium-sized by share. This chain uses TRBV5-5 with TRBJ2-2; D is uncertain. CDR3 length: 13 amino acids. In germline, CDR1 is SGHKS, CDR2 YYEKEE (reference sequence). V was trimmed by 1 base and J by 3 bases, leaving 4 bases between them. In nucleotides, the CDR3 is TGTGCCAGCAGCTTGACAGACACCGGGGAGCTGTTTTTT. It yields the protein CASSLTDTGELFF.

The chain has TRBV5-3 and TRBJ1-2; 7 bases align to TRBD1. TRBV5-3 is an ORF; its function is uncertain. J was trimmed by 8 bases and V by 2 bases; bases with no gene match: 6. This CDR3 region has 13 residues. The CDR3 nucleotides read TGTGCCAGAAGCTTTGAGGGGGCGGGGGGCTACACCTTC. This sequence encodes CARSFEGAGGYTF.

This clonotype is medium-sized within its sample. The V call is TRBV19, the J call TRBJ2-5; D may be TRBD2 (6 bases). The V gene lost 5 bases and the J gene lost 5 bases, with 12 bases spanning the gap. The CDR3 runs to 13 residues. Germline-derived CDR1 and CDR2 are LNHDA and SQIVND (reference sequence). Written as DNA, the CDR3 is TGTGCCAGTAGTCCCGGGACTCGGGAGACCCAGTACTTC. Translated: CASSPGTRETQYF.

This clonotype is deemed medium-sized (0.01 to 0.1%). V and J are TRBV27 and TRBJ2-3, with TRBD1 matching over 8 bases. Germline V gene lookup returns CDR1 MNHEY and CDR2 SMNVEV (reference sequence). The junction had 2 bases not matched to a gene; V was cut back by 2 bases and J by 4 bases. This CDR3 region has 14 residues. Here the CDR3 DNA reads TGTGCCAGCAGTTTACAGGGGGCCGCAGATACGCAGTATTTT. Translation gives CASSLQGAADTQYF.

The chain employs TRBV7-9 and TRBJ2-1; 13 bases are a match to TRBD2. The J segment lost 8 bases and the V segment lost 0 bases, leaving 1 base of the junction unmatched. CDR3 length: 15 residues. Germline CDR1 and CDR2: SEHNR and FQNEAQ (reference sequence). This chain's CDR3 is CASSLALAGGDEQFF. The CDR3 DNA reads as TGTGCCAGCAGCTTAGCACTAGCGGGGGGGGATGAGCAGTTCTTC.

The chain is built from TRBV6-2 or TRBV6-3 and TRBJ2-4, with D possibly TRBD2 on 6 matching bases. CDR1 and CDR2 (germline): MNHEY, SVGEGT. Trimming took 3 bases from V and 7 from J, leaving 16 bases between them. This CDR3 is 15 amino acids long. Written as DNA, the CDR3 is TGTGCCAGCAGTTATTCCGGCGGGGTTGTGAACATTCAGTACTTC. Its translation: CASSYSGGVVNIQYF.

In its sample, this clonotype was seen a few times. The chain carries TRBV12-3 or TRBV12-4 and TRBJ2-1, with D tentatively TRBD2 (6 bases). V dropped 5 bases and J dropped 0 bases, with 8 bases sitting between them. CDR3 length equals 14 residues. Written as DNA, the CDR3 is TGTGCCAGCAGTGGGGGGAGCTCCTACAATGAGCAGTTCTTC. The encoded protein is CASSGGSSYNEQFF.

This clonotype is judged medium-sized. The V call is TRBV4-3, the J call TRBJ2-5; 7 nucleotides agree with TRBD2. CDR1 and CDR2 (germline): LGHNA, YSLEER. The CDR3 contains 16 residues. V trimming: 0 bases; J trimming: 1 base; junction bases outside the gene matches: 5. The CDR3 reads CASSQDGGGGQETQYF. The CDR3 DNA follows: TGCGCCAGCAGCCAAGATGGGGGGGGAGGCCAAGAGACCCAGTACTTC.

This clonotype was seen a few times. The rearrangement links TRBV7-2 to TRBJ1-2; TRBD1 is a possible D gene (5 bases). The germline CDR1 and CDR2 sequences are SGHTA and FQGNSA. Trimming removed 5 bases at V and 8 bases at J, with 27 bases between. The CDR3 totals 17 residues. The CDR3 is CASSPNSGTVFLWGYTF. DNA for the CDR3: TGTGCCAGCAGCCCAAATTCCGGGACCGTCTTTTTATGGGGCTACACCTTC.

By share, this clonotype ranks as medium-sized. This rearrangement joins TRBV29-1 to TRBJ1-1, with D perhaps TRBD1 (5 bases). V shed 1 base and J shed 1 base, with 7 bases lying between them. Germline V gives CDR1 SQVTM, CDR2 ANQGSEA. This CDR3 has 13 amino acids. This CDR3 is CSVEVGGNTEAFF. The CDR3 coding sequence is TGCAGCGTTGAAGTGGGGGGGAACACTGAAGCTTTCTTT.

This chain connects TRBV19 to TRBJ1-1, with 7 bases identical to TRBD1. The CDR3 extends over 15 amino acids. The germline V gene encodes CDR1 LNHDA and CDR2 SQIVND (reference sequence). V lost 4 bases, J lost 3 bases, and 8 bases stayed unmatched. The CDR3 reads CASSNTGTVDTEAFF. CDR3 bases: TGTGCCAGTAGTAACACAGGGACAGTTGACACTGAAGCTTTCTTT. Full variable domain (missing parts from reference TRBV19 and TRBJ1-1): DGGITQSPKYLFRKEGQNVTLSCEQNLNHDAMYWYRQDPGQGLRLIYYSQIVNDFQKGDIAEGYSVSREKKESFPLTVTSAQKNPTAFYLCASSNTGTVDTEAFFGQGTRLTVV.